These 19 T cell receptor beta chains share one sample of origin, sequenced in a study of cytomegalovirus exposure and HLA in healthy donors. Amplification used 60 Vbeta primers and 13 Jbeta primers. The repertoire was sequenced with immunoSEQ multiplex PCR; TCRdb's copy has only in-frame clones and lacks some. The sample yields some 140,000 clones, roughly 70% seen once. The sequencing input was PBMCs. All receptors derive from a human donor in good health.

The J gene is TRBJ2-1, the V gene TRBV4-1; 7 bases are a match to TRBD1. Germline CDR1 MGHRA, CDR2 YSYEKL. V dropped 4 bases and J dropped 0; count of bases not matched to a gene: 6. The length of the CDR3 is 16 residues. The CDR3 loop reads CASSRDRAISYNEQFF. The CDR3 DNA reads TGCGCCAGCAGCCGCGACAGGGCCATCTCCTACAATGAGCAGTTCTTC.

V and J are TRBV2 and TRBJ2-1; TRBD2 matches at 7 bases. CDR3 length: 13 amino acids. J lost 12 bases, V lost 3 bases, and 8 bases had no gene match. CDR1 and CDR2 from the germline V gene are SNHLY and FYNNEI. The CDR3 is CASSDSVLAAQFF. The CDR3 DNA sequence: TGTGCCAGCAGTGACTCTGTTCTAGCGGCGCAGTTCTTC.

By share, this clone counts as medium-sized. The chain uses TRBV9 and TRBJ1-4; D gene ambiguous. CDR3 size: 13 residues. Trimming took off 4 bases at V and 6 bases at J, with 10 bases between the two ends. Germline V gene data show CDR1 as SGDLS and CDR2 as YYNGEE. CDR3 DNA: TGTGCCAGCAGCCCGCGGGTGGATGAAAAACTGTTTTTT. It encodes CASSPRVDEKLFF.

This rearrangement joins TRBV4-2 to TRBJ2-1; 12 bases are shared with TRBD2. This CDR3 contains 15 residues. V lost 3 bases and J lost 5; bases outside the gene matches: 2. Germline-derived CDR1 and CDR2 are LGHNA and YNFKEQ. The CDR3: CASSQRTSGNNEQFF. The DNA for the CDR3 is TGTGCCAGCAGCCAGAGGACTAGCGGGAACAATGAGCAGTTCTTC.

The V call is TRBV18, the J call TRBJ1-3; no definite D call. Germline V gene data show CDR1 as KGHSH and CDR2 as LQKENI. This CDR3 region has 14 residues. Trimming cost V 3 bases and J 0 bases, with 6 bases left between them. The CDR3, as DNA: TGTGCCAGCTCACCGGGCCTCTCTGGAAACACCATATATTTT. Residues: CASSPGLSGNTIYF.

The chain uses TRBV5-6 and TRBJ1-1, with 9 bases identical to TRBD1. Germline V gives CDR1 SGHDT, CDR2 YYEEEE. CDR3 size: 14 residues. Trimming removed 0 bases from V and 6 bases from J; junction bases left unmatched: 3. Here the CDR3 reads CASSLGQGGAEAFF. CDR3 nucleotides: TGTGCCAGCAGCTTGGGACAGGGGGGCGCTGAAGCTTTCTTT.

The gene calls are TRBV18 and TRBJ1-4, with 9 nucleotides matching TRBD1. With 0 bases clipped from V and 4 bases from J, the junction kept 6 bases outside the gene matches. The CDR3 covers 17 residues. Germline V gene lookup returns CDR1 KGHSH and CDR2 LQKENI. The CDR3 spells CASSPPGQGQINEKLFF. The DNA of the CDR3 is TGTGCCAGCTCACCACCTGGACAGGGGCAGATTAATGAAAAACTGTTTTTT.

V is TRBV27 and J is TRBJ2-3; no definite D call. From germline, CDR1 is MNHEY and CDR2 SMNVEV (reference sequence). V lost 7 bases, J lost 1 base, and 9 bases lay in between. The CDR3 is 13 residues long. CDR3 sequence reads: CASKKRGTDTQYF. CDR3 DNA sequence: TGTGCCAGCAAAAAGCGCGGCACAGATACGCAGTATTTT.

The rearrangement uses TRBV18 and TRBJ1-1; TRBD1 agrees at 10 bases. From germline, CDR1 is KGHSH and CDR2 LQKENI. With 5 bases clipped from V and 5 bases from J, the junction kept 5 bases outside the gene matches. The CDR3 has 14 residues. The CDR3 nucleotides are TGTGCCAGCTCAGAGACAGGGGGCCGAACTGAAGCTTTCTTT. It translates to CASSETGGRTEAFF.

This clone appeared a few times. The chain links TRBV5-6 to TRBJ2-3, with TRBD2 matching 12 bases. Unmatched junction bases numbered 3, after V lost 4 bases and J lost 6 bases. Looked up from germline, CDR1 is SGHDT and CDR2 is YYEEEE. This CDR3 is built from 14 residues. DNA for the CDR3: TGTGCCAGCAGCCCTAGCGGGAGGGCGGATACGCAGTATTTT. As protein: CASSPSGRADTQYF.

The J gene is TRBJ2-1, the V gene TRBV7-3; 7 nucleotides match TRBD2. This CDR3 is built from 16 residues. Germline-derived CDR1 and CDR2 are SGHTA and FQGTGA. The trim removed 4 bases at V and 8 bases at J, leaving 14 bases unmatched. Written as DNA, the CDR3 is TGTGCCAGCAGCTCCCACCCCGTTGAGCGGGGCGATGAGCAGTTCTTC. Translation gives CASSSHPVERGDEQFF.

There are a few counts of this clone. This sequence joins TRBV6-1 and TRBJ1-1; 7 nucleotides line up with TRBD1. Trimming cost V 0 bases and J 1 base; bases outside gene matches: 5. The germline V gene has CDR1 MNHNS and CDR2 SASEGT. This CDR3 comprises 16 residues. CDR3 nucleotide sequence: TGTGCCAGCAGTGAAGCGGAGGGGGCGCCGAACACTGAAGCTTTCTTT. The encoded protein is CASSEAEGAPNTEAFF.

The chain is built from TRBV27 and TRBJ2-7; D is possibly TRBD2 (6 bases). From germline, CDR1 is MNHEY and CDR2 SMNVEV (reference sequence). The CDR3 is 14 amino acids. V was cut by 8 bases and J by 6 bases, with 20 bases left in between. CDR3 DNA sequence: TGTGCCAGCGGACCGGAGGGAATTCCCCCCGAGCAGTACTTC. Translated: CASGPEGIPPEQYF.

This clone was recorded a few times. V gene TRBV2 combines with J gene TRBJ2-1; 9 bases align to TRBD1. The germline V gene has CDR1 SNHLY and CDR2 FYNNEI. V trimming: 3 bases; J trimming: 4 bases; junction bases outside the gene matches: 4. The CDR3 runs to 15 residues. The CDR3 region is CASSEEDRGYNEQFF. CDR3 nucleotides: TGTGCCAGCAGTGAGGAGGACAGGGGTTACAATGAGCAGTTCTTC. Together with reference TRBV2 and TRBJ2-1, the CDR3 gives the full variable domain: EPEVTQTPSHQVTQMGQEVILRCVPISNHLYFYWYRQILGQKVEFLVSFYNNEISEKSEIFDDQFSVERPDGSNFTLKIRSTKLEDSAMYFCASSEEDRGYNEQFFGPGTRLTVL.

This rearrangement joins TRBV6-1 to TRBJ2-3; TRBD2 matches at 8 bases. The CDR3 is 15 residues long. Germline lookup yields CDR1 MNHNS and CDR2 SASEGT. Trimming cost V 2 bases and J 0 bases; bases outside gene matches: 1. The CDR3 coding sequence is TGTGCCAGCAGTGAAAGCGGGAGCAGCACAGATACGCAGTATTTT. Amino acids: CASSESGSSTDTQYF.

Written as DNA, the CDR3 is TGTGCCAGCAGGCCCGGGGGACAGGCGAGCTCCTACGAGCAGTACTTC. Protein: CASRPGGQASSYEQYF. The J gene is TRBJ2-7, the V gene TRBV28; 8 nucleotides line up with TRBD1. Per germline, CDR1 MDHEN and CDR2 SYDVKM. There are 16 residues in the CDR3. V was pared by 6 bases and J by 0 bases, with 10 bases of the junction left unmatched.

This clone was counted a few times. The chain combines TRBV11-3 with TRBJ2-7, with 8 bases fitting TRBD1. Germline V gene data show CDR1 as SGHNT and CDR2 as YENEEA. V lost 1 base and J lost 6; bases outside the gene matches: 11. The CDR3 runs to 16 residues. CDR3 sequence (DNA): TGTGCCAGCAGCTTAGTGTCGTCCGAGACAGGGGTCGAGCAGTACTTC. It translates to CASSLVSSETGVEQYF.

The chain recombines TRBV18 with TRBJ2-6; TRBD1 aligns across 11 bases. The CDR3 is 19 amino acids. Germline V lookup: CDR1 KGHSH, CDR2 LQKENI. V shed 5 bases, J shed 3 bases, and the junction held 12 bases outside the gene matches. The chain's CDR3 is CASSAAGTGGIFGANVLTF. The CDR3 bases are TGTGCCAGCTCAGCGGCCGGGACAGGGGGGATTTTTGGGGCCAACGTCCTGACTTTC.

The chain combines TRBV25-1 with TRBJ1-2; tentatively, D is TRBD1 (6 bases). The germline V gene encodes CDR1 MGHDK and CDR2 SYGVNS. V gave up 2 bases and J gave up 8 bases, with 12 bases separating them. The CDR3 runs 13 residues. The CDR3 reads CASSEGDQGGYTF. The DNA for the CDR3 is TGTGCCAGCAGTGAAGGGGATCAGGGGGGCTACACCTTC.